The clone carrying this T cell receptor (beta chain) showed up just a few times. Its antigen is undetermined. The sample belongs to a study of molecular identifiers for immune sequencing clone quantification. About the study: Replicate RNA came from approximately 20,000 or 98,000 naive CD8 cells and was split five ways, and four parts were sequenced.

Each library that profiled naive CD8 cells came from roughly 20,000 to 1,000,000 sorted cells with 10%, 30% or 50% RNA. TCRdb re-called the PCR reads through MiXCR, storing one row per CDR3 protein. The table shows some 590,000 distinct CDR3 sequences, with 25% occurring only once. Study-wide results and caveats: Underestimated sizes of highly expanded clones could result from identical TCR molecules that share a barcode. Jurkat TCR RNA that was spiked in from one cell was reportedly detectable among one million naive cells.

The TCR was taken from a human donor in good health. Some libraries in this study had Jurkat cell RNA spiked in. Sequencing was done on a sample of naive CD8+ T cells from blood, with Jurkat cell RNA spiked in. As to subset: FACS-sorted CD8+CD4-CCR7+CD45RA+ naive T cells.

CDR3 bases: TGTGCCAGCAGTTACTCTTGGGGGCCGAACACCGGGGAGCTGTTTTTT. Its translation is CASSYSWGPNTGELFF. V gene TRBV6-5 combines with J gene TRBJ2-2, with D tentatively TRBD1 (6 bases). The CDR3 loop spans 16 amino acids. CDR1 MNHEY and CDR2 SVGAGI come from the germline V gene. Trimming pared 0 bases from V and 0 bases from J, leaving 8 bases between.